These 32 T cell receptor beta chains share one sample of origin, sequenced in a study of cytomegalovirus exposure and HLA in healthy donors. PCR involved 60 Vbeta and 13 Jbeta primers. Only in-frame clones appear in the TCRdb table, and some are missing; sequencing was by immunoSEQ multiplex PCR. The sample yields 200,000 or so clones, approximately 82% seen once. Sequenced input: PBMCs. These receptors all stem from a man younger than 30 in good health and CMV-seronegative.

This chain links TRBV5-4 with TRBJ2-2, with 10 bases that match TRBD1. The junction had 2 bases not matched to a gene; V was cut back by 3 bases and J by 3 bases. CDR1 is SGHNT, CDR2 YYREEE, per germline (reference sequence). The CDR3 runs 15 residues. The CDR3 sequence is CASSWGQGHTGELFF. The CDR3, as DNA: TGTGCCAGCAGCTGGGGACAGGGGCACACCGGGGAGCTGTTTTTT.

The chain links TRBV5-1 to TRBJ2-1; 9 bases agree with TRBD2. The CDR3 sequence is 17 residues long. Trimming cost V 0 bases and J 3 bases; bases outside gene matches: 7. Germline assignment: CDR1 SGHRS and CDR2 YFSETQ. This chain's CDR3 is CASSLGSPAGGYNEQFF. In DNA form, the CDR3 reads TGCGCCAGCAGCTTGGGATCGCCAGCGGGGGGCTACAATGAGCAGTTCTTC.

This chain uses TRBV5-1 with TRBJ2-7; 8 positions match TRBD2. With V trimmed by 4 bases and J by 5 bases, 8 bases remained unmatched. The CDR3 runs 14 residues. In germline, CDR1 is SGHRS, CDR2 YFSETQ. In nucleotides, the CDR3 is TGCGCCAGCAGCCTTAGCGGGATGCTTGACGAGCAGTACTTC. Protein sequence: CASSLSGMLDEQYF.

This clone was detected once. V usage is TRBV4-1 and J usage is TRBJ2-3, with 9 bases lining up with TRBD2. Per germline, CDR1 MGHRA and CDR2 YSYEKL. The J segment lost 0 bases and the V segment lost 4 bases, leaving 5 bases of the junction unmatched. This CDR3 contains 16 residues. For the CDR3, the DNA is TGCGCCAGCAGCCTTAGCGGGAGTCCTAGCACAGATACGCAGTATTTT. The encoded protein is CASSLSGSPSTDTQYF.

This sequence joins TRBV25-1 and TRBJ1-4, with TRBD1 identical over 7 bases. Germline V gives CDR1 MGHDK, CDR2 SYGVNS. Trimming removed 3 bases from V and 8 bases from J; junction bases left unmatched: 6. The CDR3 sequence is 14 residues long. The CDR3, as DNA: TGTGCCAGCAGTGAGACAGGGCGGTTCGAAAAACTGTTTTTT. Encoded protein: CASSETGRFEKLFF. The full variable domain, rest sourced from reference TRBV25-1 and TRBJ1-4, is EADIYQTPRYLVIGTGKKITLECSQTMGHDKMYWYQQDPGMELHLIHYSYGVNSTEKGDLSSESTVSRIRTEHFPLTLESARPSHTSQYLCASSETGRFEKLFFGSGTQLSVL.

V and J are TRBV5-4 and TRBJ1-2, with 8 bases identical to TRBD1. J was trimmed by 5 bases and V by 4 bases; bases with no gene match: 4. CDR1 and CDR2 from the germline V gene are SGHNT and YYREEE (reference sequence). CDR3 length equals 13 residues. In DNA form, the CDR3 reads TGTGCCAGCAGCGTCGACAGGGGATATGGCTACACCTTC. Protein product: CASSVDRGYGYTF.

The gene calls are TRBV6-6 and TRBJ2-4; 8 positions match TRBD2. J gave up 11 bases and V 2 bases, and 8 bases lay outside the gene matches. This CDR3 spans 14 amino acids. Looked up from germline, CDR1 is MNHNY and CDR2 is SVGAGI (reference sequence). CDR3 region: CASSYVGTSGVQYF. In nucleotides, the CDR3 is TGTGCCAGCAGTTACGTGGGGACTAGTGGTGTTCAGTACTTC.

CDR3 coding DNA: TGTGCCAGCAGTGAAGCCGGGACTAAAACAGATACGCAGTATTTT. As protein: CASSEAGTKTDTQYF. J is TRBJ2-3 and V is TRBV2; TRBD2 matches at 7 bases. Germline assignment: CDR1 SNHLY and CDR2 FYNNEI. There are 15 residues in the CDR3. Germline trimming cut 0 bases from V and 3 bases from J; bases unmatched to any gene: 3.

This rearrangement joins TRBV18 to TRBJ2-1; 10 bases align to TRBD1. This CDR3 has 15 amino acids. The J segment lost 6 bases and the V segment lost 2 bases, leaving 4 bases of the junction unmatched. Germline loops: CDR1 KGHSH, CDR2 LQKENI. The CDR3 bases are TGTGCCAGCTCACCAGCCGGGACAGGGGTCAATGAGCAGTTCTTC. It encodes CASSPAGTGVNEQFF. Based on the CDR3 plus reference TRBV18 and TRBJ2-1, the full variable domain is NAGVMQNPRHLVRRRGQEARLRCSPMKGHSHVYWYRQLPEEGLKFMVYLQKENIIDESGMPKERFSAEFPKEGPSILRIQQVVRGDSAAYFCASSPAGTGVNEQFFGPGTRLTVL.

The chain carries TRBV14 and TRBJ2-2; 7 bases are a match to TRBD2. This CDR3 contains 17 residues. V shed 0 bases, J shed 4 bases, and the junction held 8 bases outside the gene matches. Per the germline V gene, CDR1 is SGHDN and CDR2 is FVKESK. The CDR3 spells CASSQEIPSGSTGELFF. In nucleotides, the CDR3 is TGTGCCAGCAGCCAAGAAATCCCTAGCGGAAGCACCGGGGAGCTGTTTTTT. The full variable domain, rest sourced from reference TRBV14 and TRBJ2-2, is EAGVTQFPSHSVIEKGQTVTLRCDPISGHDNLYWYRRVMGKEIKFLLHFVKESKQDESGMPNNRFLAERTGGTYSTLKVQPAELEDSGVYFCASSQEIPSGSTGELFFGEGSRLTVL.

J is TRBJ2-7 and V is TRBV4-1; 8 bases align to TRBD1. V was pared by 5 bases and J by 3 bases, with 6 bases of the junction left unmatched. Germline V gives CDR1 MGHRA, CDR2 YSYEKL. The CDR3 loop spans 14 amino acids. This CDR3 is CASSVPGTGYEQYF. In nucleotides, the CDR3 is TGCGCCAGCAGCGTTCCCGGGACAGGCTACGAGCAGTACTTC.

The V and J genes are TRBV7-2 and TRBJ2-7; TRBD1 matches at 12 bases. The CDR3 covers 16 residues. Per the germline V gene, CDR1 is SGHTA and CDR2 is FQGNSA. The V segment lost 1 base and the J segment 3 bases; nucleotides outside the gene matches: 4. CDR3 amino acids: CASSLVGQGAIYEQYF. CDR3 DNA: TGTGCCAGCAGCTTAGTGGGACAGGGGGCTATCTACGAGCAGTACTTC.

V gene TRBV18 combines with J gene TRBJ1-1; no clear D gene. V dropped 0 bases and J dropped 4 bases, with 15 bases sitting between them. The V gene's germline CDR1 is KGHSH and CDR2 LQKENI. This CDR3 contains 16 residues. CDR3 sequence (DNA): TGTGCCAGCTCACCACCTTCACGGGTTTTCGGCACTGAAGCTTTCTTT. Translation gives CASSPPSRVFGTEAFF.

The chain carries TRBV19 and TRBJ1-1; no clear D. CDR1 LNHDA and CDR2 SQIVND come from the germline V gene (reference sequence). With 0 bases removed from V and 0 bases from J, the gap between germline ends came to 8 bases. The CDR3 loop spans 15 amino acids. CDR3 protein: CASSIDQLVNTEAFF. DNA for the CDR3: TGTGCCAGTAGTATAGACCAGTTGGTGAACACTGAAGCTTTCTTT.

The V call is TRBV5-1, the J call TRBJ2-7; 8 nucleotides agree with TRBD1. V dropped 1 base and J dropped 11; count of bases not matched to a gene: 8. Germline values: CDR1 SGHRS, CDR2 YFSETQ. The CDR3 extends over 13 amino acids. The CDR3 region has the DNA TGCGCCAGCAGCTTGACAGGACAGGGAGTGGAGTACTTC. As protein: CASSLTGQGVEYF. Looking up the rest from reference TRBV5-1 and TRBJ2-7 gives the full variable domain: KAGVTQTPRYLIKTRGQQVTLSCSPISGHRSVSWYQQTPGQGLQFLFEYFSETQRNKGNFPGRFSGRQFSNSRSEMNVSTLELGDSALYLCASSLTGQGVEYFGPGTRLTVT.

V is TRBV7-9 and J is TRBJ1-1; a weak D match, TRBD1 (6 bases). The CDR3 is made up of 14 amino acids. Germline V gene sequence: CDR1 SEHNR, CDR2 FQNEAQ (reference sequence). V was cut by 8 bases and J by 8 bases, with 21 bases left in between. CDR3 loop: CASLKPGGESEAFF. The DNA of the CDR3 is TGTGCCAGCCTAAAACCGGGGGGCGAGTCAGAAGCTTTCTTT.

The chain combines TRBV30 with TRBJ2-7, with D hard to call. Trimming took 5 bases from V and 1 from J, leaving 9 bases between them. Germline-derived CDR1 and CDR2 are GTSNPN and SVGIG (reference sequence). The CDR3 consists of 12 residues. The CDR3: CAWELHSYEQYF. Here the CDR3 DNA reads TGTGCCTGGGAACTACATTCCTACGAGCAGTACTTC.

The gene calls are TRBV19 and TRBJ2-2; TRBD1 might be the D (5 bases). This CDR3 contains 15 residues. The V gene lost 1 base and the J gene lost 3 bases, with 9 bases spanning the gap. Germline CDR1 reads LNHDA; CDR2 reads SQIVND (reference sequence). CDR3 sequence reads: CASSIGGWDTGELFF. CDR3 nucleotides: TGTGCCAGTAGTATAGGGGGCTGGGACACCGGGGAGCTGTTTTTT.

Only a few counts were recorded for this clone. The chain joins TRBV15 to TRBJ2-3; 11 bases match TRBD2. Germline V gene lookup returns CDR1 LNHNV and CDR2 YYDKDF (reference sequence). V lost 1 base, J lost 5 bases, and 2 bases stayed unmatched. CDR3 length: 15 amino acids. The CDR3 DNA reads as TGTGCCACCAGCAGAGGTAGCGGGAGGGTAGATACGCAGTATTTT. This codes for CATSRGSGRVDTQYF. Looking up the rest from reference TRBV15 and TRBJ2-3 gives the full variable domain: DAMVIQNPRYQVTQFGKPVTLSCSQTLNHNVMYWYQQKSSQAPKLLFHYYDKDFNNEADTPDNFQSRRPNTSFCFLDIRSPGLGDTAMYLCATSRGSGRVDTQYFGPGTRLTVL.

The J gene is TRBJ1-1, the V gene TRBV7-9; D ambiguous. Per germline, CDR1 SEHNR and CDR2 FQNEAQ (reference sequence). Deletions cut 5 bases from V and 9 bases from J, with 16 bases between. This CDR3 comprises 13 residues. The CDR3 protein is CASSPHGGAKAFF. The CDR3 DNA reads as TGTGCCAGCAGCCCCCACGGTGGAGCCAAAGCTTTCTTT.

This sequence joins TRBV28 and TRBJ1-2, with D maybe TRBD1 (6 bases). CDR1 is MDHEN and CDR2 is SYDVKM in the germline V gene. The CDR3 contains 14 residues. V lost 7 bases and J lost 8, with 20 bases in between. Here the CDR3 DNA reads TGTGCCAGCACCCTAAGGACAGCCTTGAGGGGCTACACCTTC. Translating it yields CASTLRTALRGYTF.

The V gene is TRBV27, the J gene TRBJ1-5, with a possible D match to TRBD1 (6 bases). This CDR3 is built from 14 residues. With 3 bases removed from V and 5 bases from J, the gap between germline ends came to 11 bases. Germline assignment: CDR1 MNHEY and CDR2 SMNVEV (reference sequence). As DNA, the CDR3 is TGTGCCAGCAGTTTGCAGGGGTCCGATCAGCCCCAGCATTTT. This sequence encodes CASSLQGSDQPQHF.

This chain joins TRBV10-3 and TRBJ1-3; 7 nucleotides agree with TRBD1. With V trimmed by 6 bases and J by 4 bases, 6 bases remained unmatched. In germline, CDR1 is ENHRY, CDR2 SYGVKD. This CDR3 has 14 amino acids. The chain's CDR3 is CAISLDRTGNTIYF. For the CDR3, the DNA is TGTGCCATCAGCTTGGACAGGACCGGAAACACCATATATTTT.

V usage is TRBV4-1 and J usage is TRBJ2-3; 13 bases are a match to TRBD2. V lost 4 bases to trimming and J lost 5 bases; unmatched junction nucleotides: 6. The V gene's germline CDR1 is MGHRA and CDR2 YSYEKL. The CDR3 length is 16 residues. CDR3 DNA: TGCGCCAGCAGCCCTACTAGCGGGAGGGCCCTAGATACGCAGTATTTT. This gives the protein CASSPTSGRALDTQYF.

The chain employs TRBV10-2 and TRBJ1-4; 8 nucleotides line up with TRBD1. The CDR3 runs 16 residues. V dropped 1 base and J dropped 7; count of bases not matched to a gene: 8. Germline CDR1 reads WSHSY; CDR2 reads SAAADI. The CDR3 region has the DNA TGCGCCAGCAGTGAGTTTTTCGACAGGGGAGGTGAAAAACTGTTTTTT. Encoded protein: CASSEFFDRGGEKLFF.

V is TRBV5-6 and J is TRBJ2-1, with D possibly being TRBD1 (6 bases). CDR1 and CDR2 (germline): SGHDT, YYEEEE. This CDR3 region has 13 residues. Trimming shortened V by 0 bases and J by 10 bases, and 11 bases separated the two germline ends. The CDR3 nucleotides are TGTGCCAGCAGCTTGGTAGCCGGGACAGAGCAGTTCTTC. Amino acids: CASSLVAGTEQFF.

The CDR3 DNA follows: TGCGCCAGCAGCCCCGGGACAGTCAACTATGGCTACACCTTC. Its translation is CASSPGTVNYGYTF. The chain recombines TRBV10-1 with TRBJ1-2; 7 positions agree with TRBD1. V trimming: 6 bases; J trimming: 2 bases; junction bases outside the gene matches: 6. Germline CDR1 is WNHNN and CDR2 is SYGVQD (reference sequence). CDR3 length: 14 residues.

CDR3 residues: CASNPGGTRAFF. The CDR3 DNA sequence: TGTGCCAGTAACCCCGGCGGGACTCGGGCTTTCTTT. The chain uses TRBV19 and TRBJ1-1; D is possibly TRBD1 (5 bases). This CDR3 spans 12 amino acids. Trimming removed 7 bases from V and 11 bases from J, with 17 bases in between. Germline V gives CDR1 LNHDA, CDR2 SQIVND (reference sequence).

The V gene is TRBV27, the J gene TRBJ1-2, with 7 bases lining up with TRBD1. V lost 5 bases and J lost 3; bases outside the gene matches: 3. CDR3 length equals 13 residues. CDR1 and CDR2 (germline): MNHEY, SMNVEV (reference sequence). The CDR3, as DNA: TGTGCCAGCAGTGACAGGGTTGACTATGGCTACACCTTC. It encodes CASSDRVDYGYTF.

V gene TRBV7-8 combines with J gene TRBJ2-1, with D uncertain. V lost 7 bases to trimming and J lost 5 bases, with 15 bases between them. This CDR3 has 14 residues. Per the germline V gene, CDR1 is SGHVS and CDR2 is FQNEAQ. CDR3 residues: CASIHDDTDNEQFF. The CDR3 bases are TGTGCCAGCATCCATGATGACACGGACAATGAGCAGTTCTTC. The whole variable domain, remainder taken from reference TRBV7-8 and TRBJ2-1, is GAGVSQSPRYKVAKRGQDVALRCDPISGHVSLFWYQQALGQGPEFLTYFQNEAQLDKSGLPSDRFFAERPEGSVSTLKIQRTQQEDSAVYLCASIHDDTDNEQFFGPGTRLTVL.

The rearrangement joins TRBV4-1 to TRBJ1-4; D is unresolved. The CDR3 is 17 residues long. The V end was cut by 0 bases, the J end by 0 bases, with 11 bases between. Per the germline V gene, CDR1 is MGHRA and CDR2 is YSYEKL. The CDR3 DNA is TGCGCCAGCAGCCAAGATCATAGTATGGCAACTAATGAAAAACTGTTTTTT. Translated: CASSQDHSMATNEKLFF.

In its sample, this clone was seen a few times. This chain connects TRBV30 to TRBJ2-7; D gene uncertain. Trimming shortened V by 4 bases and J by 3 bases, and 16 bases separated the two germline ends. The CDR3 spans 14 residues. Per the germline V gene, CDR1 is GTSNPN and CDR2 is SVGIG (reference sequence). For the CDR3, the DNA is TGTGCCTGGAATCTCCCCCCAGCGCGCTACGAGCAGTACTTC. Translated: CAWNLPPARYEQYF. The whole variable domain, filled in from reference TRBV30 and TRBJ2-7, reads SQTIHQWPATLVQPVGSPLSLECTVEGTSNPNLYWYRQAAGRGLQLLFYSVGIGQISSEVPQNLSASRPQDRQFILSSKKLLLSDSGFYLCAWNLPPARYEQYFGPGTRLTVT.